A single T cell receptor beta chain is shown here with its context. Its antigen is still unknown. The sample belongs to a study of cytomegalovirus exposure and HLA in healthy donors. Study-wide background: An analysis done earlier identified more than 100 million unique TCR beta sequences from about 180 million T cells.

The CDR3 has 16 amino acids. Trimming removed 7 bases from V and 6 bases from J; junction bases left unmatched: 11. Germline lookup yields CDR1 WSHSY and CDR2 SAAADI. The PCR had 60 Vbeta and 13 Jbeta primers. Using immunoSEQ multiplex PCR, the repertoire was profiled, and TCRdb retains in-frame clones only, with some absent. The sample shows 97,000 or so clones, over 65% of them seen only once. General study results and limits: Because they were indistinguishable, some V segments, including TRBV6-2 and TRBV6-3, were excluded. A likely sequencing artifact accounted for one observed cluster of highly shared sequence variants. In an earlier analysis, productive rearrangement rates for most beta V segments clustered near 87% or 30%.

The receptor's source is a man aged 35-49 years in good health and CMV-seronegative. The chain joins TRBV10-2 to TRBJ2-3; 12 positions match TRBD2. The sequencing sample was made of PBMCs. CDR3 protein: CASTRNIGLAGDTQYF. CDR3 coding DNA: TGCGCCAGCACCCGAAATATTGGACTAGCGGGGGATACGCAGTATTTT.